This TCR beta chain was recovered during a study of early T cells in non-severe SARS-CoV-2 infection. This clonotype was counted at least ten times. The CDR3 spans 16 residues. The V gene end was trimmed by 3 bases and the J gene end by 4 bases; junction bases not matched to a gene: 6. CDR1 WSHSY and CDR2 SAAADI come from the germline V gene. TCRdb re-called the 5' RACE reads with MiXCR, one entry per CDR3 protein. The table includes roughly 80,000 distinct CDR3 sequences, roughly 9.4% detected once. The source of this sequence is an adult who was a healthcare worker with PCR-confirmed SARS-CoV-2 infection or an uninfected control (not recorded which). Sequenced sample: whole blood. This sequence joins TRBV10-2 and TRBJ2-1; 10 bases match TRBD1. The chain's CDR3 is CASSDVWDRGYNEQFF. CDR3 sequence (DNA): TGCGCCAGCAGTGATGTGTGGGACAGGGGTTACAATGAGCAGTTCTTC.